The 9 T cell receptor beta chains below all came from one sample that was sequenced in a study of shared clonotypes between healthy human individuals. The naive CD8 population came from CD45RO-negative cells selected for CCR7, without terminally differentiated effector memory CD45RA+ cells. The protocol was immunoSEQ multiplex PCR, while the TCRdb copy is restricted to in-frame clones and leaves out a portion. Of about 2 million clones listed, less than 95% are singletons. The sample taken for sequencing was naive CD8+ T cells sorted from blood. These receptor sequences come from a young man in good health.

As for this clone: The same CDR3 is also encoded by other DNA sequences in this sample. Here the CDR3 DNA reads TGTGCCAGCAGTTACGGACAGGGCGCGGGTGGCTACACCTTC. Its protein product is CASSYGQGAGGYTF. V and J are TRBV6-5 and TRBJ1-2, with 8 bases identical to TRBD1. Germline CDR1 and CDR2: MNHEY and SVGAGI. Unmatched junction bases numbered 6, after V lost 2 bases and J lost 7 bases. The CDR3 has 14 amino acids.

The chain joins TRBV12-5 to TRBJ2-7; D not resolved. CDR3 length: 14 residues. Trimming stripped 1 base from V and 2 bases from J, with 9 bases between. Germline CDR1 is LGHNT and CDR2 is FRNRAP. The CDR3 sequence is CASGLGHFPYEQYF. As DNA, the CDR3 is TGTGCTAGTGGTTTGGGACACTTCCCCTACGAGCAGTACTTC.

V and J are TRBV5-4 and TRBJ2-4; D gene unclear. This CDR3 spans 13 amino acids. CDR1 is SGHNT and CDR2 is YYREEE in the germline V gene (reference sequence). V lost 0 bases to trimming and J lost 5 bases, with 6 bases between them. In DNA, the CDR3 is TGTGCCAGCAGCTTGGTGTCGGAAAACATTCAGTACTTC. This encodes CASSLVSENIQYF.

The rearrangement links TRBV11-3 to TRBJ2-7, with D perhaps matching TRBD1 (5 bases). Trimming removed 5 bases from V and 3 bases from J, with 11 bases in between. The CDR3 is made up of 13 amino acids. The germline V gene has CDR1 SGHNT and CDR2 YENEEA. The CDR3 sequence: CASSPVDSYEQYF. CDR3 in DNA: TGTGCCAGCAGCCCAGTTGACAGCTACGAGCAGTACTTC.

The gene calls are TRBV6-6 and TRBJ1-2; possibly TRBD1 for D (6 bases). The V gene lost 8 bases and the J gene lost 8 bases, with 18 bases spanning the gap. Germline lookup yields CDR1 MNHNY and CDR2 SVGAGI (reference sequence). The CDR3 totals 13 residues. CDR3 sequence (DNA): TGTGCCAGCTCTGCTACCGGGGGGCGCGGCTACACCTTC. Translation gives CASSATGGRGYTF.

The chain employs TRBV15 and TRBJ1-2; D is ambiguous. Germline assignment: CDR1 LNHNV and CDR2 YYDKDF (reference sequence). This CDR3 contains 14 residues. Trimming took off 0 bases at V and 8 bases at J, with 13 bases between the two ends. CDR3 nucleotide sequence: TGTGCCACCAGCAGAGACGTGCTCGGGGTAGGCTACACCTTC. Translation gives CATSRDVLGVGYTF.

CDR3 in DNA: TGTGCCAGCAGTCCACAGGGACCAGCTGAATTCTATGGCTACACCTTC. Translation: CASSPQGPAEFYGYTF. The chain couples TRBV28 to TRBJ1-2, with D perhaps matching TRBD1 (6 bases). V was cut by 5 bases and J by 4 bases, with 20 bases left in between. The CDR3 is 16 amino acids. Germline-derived CDR1 and CDR2 are MDHEN and SYDVKM.

The V and J genes are TRBV10-3 and TRBJ1-2, with 10 bases that match TRBD1. The CDR3 covers 15 residues. The trim removed 5 bases at V and 5 bases at J, leaving 8 bases unmatched. The germline V gene encodes CDR1 ENHRY and CDR2 SYGVKD. The CDR3 here is CAISSPGQGLYGYTF. The CDR3 coding sequence is TGTGCCATCAGTTCCCCGGGACAGGGGCTTTATGGCTACACCTTC.

The V and J genes are TRBV5-1 and TRBJ2-1, with 12 bases matching TRBD2. The length of the CDR3 is 15 residues. The V segment lost 4 bases and the J segment 7 bases; nucleotides outside the gene matches: 6. Germline CDR1 and CDR2: SGHRS and YFSETQ. CDR3 DNA sequence: TGCGCCAGCAGCCCTGAAGGACTAGCGGGAAATGAGCAGTTCTTC. Protein product: CASSPEGLAGNEQFF.